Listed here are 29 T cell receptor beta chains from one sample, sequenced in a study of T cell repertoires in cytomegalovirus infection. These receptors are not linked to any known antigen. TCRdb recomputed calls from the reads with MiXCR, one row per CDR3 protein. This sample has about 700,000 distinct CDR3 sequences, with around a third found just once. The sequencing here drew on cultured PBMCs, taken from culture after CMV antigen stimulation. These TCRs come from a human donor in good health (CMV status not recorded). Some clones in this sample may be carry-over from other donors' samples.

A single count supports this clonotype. CDR3 region: CSARGGTQSAFF. As DNA, the CDR3 is TGCAGTGCTAGAGGGGGTACGCAGTCGGCTTTCTTT. The chain employs TRBV20-1 and TRBJ1-1; D gene unclear. Trimming removed 1 base from V and 11 bases from J, with 14 bases in between. In germline, CDR1 is DFQATT, CDR2 SNEGSKA (reference sequence). The CDR3 is 12 residues long.

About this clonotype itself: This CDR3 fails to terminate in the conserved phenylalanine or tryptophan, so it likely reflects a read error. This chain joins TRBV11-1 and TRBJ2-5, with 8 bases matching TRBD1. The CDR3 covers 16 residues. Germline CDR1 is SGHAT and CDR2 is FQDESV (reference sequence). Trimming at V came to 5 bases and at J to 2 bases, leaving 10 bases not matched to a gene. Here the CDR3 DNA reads TGTGCCAGCAGCCATGGGACAGGAGTCGGGCAAGAGACCCAGTACTTA. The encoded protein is CASSHGTGVGQETQYL.

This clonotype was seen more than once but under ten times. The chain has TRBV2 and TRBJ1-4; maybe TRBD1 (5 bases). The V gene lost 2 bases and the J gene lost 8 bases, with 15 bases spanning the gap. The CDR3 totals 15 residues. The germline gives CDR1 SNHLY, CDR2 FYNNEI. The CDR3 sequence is CASSEWGIETEKLFF. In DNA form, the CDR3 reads TGTGCCAGCAGTGAATGGGGCATCGAAACGGAAAAACTGTTTTTT.

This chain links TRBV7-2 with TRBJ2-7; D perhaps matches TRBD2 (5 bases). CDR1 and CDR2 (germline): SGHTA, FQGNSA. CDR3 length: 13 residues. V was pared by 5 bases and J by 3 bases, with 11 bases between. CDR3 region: CASSQRANYEQYF. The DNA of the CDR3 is TGTGCCAGCAGCCAGAGGGCCAACTACGAGCAGTACTTC.

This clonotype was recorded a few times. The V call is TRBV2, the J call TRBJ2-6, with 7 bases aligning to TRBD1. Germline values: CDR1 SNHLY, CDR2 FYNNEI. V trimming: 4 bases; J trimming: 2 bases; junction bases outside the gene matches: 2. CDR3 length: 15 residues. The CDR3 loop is CASSGTGPGANVLTF. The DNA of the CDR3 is TGTGCCAGCAGTGGGACAGGTCCTGGGGCCAACGTCCTGACTTTC. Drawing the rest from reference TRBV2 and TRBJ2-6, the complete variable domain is EPEVTQTPSHQVTQMGQEVILRCVPISNHLYFYWYRQILGQKVEFLVSFYNNEISEKSEIFDDQFSVERPDGSNFTLKIRSTKLEDSAMYFCASSGTGPGANVLTFGAGSRLTVL.

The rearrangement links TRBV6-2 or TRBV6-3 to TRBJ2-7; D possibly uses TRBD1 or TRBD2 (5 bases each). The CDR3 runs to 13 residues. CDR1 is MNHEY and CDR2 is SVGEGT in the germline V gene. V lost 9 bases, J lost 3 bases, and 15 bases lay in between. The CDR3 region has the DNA TGTGCCAGATCACGGGGCAGAGTCTACGAGCAGTACTTC. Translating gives CARSRGRVYEQYF.

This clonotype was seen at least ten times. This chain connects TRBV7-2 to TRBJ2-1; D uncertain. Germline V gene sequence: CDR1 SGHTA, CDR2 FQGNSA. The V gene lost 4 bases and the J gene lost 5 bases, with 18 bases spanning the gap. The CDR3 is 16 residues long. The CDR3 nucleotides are TGTGCCAGCAGCTCCCCGACTTTGAGAGATCACAATGAGCAGTTCTTC. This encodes CASSSPTLRDHNEQFF.

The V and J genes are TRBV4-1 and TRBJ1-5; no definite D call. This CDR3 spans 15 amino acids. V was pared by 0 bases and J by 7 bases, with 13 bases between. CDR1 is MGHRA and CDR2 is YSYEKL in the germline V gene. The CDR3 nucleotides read TGCGCCAGCAGCCAAGACGAGGGTGACAAACAGCCCCAGCATTTT. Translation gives CASSQDEGDKQPQHF.

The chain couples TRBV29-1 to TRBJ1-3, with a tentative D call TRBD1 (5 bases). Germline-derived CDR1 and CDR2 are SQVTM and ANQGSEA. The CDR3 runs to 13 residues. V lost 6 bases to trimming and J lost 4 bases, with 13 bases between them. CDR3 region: CSVAQGRGNTIYF. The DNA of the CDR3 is TGCAGCGTAGCTCAGGGAAGAGGAAACACCATATATTTT. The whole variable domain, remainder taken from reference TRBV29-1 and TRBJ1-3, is SAVISQKPSRDICQRGTSLTIQCQVDSQVTMMFWYRQQPGQSLTLIATANQGSEATYESGFVIDKFPISRPNLTFSTLTVSNMSPEDSSIYLCSVAQGRGNTIYFGEGSWLTVV.

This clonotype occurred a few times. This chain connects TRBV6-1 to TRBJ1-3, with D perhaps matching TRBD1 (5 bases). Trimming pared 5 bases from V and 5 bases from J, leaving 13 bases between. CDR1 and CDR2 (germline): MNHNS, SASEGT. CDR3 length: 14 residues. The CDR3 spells CASSTAGRRNTIYF. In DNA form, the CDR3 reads TGTGCCAGCAGTACGGCAGGGAGGAGAAACACCATATATTTT.

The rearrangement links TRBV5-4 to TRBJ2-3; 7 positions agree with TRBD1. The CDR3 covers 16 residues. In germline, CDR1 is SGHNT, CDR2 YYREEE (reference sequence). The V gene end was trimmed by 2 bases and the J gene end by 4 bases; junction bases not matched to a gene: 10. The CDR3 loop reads CASSFPQGQGADTQYF. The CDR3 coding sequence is TGTGCCAGCAGCTTCCCCCAGGGGCAGGGGGCAGATACGCAGTATTTT.

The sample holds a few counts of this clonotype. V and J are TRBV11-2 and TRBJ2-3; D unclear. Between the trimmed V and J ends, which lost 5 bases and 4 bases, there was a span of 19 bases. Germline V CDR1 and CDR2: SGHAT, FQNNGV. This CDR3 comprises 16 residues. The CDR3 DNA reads TGTGCCAGCAGCCCGAAACGGCAAACGGTAGCAGATACGCAGTATTTT. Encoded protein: CASSPKRQTVADTQYF.

Written as DNA, the CDR3 is TGTGCCAGCAGTTTTAAGGGTATCGTGGGGGGCGATGAGCAGTTCTTC. It specifies CASSFKGIVGGDEQFF. V and J are TRBV6-1 and TRBJ2-1, with D possibly being TRBD1 or TRBD2 (6 bases each). CDR3 length equals 16 residues. The germline V and J ends were trimmed by 5 bases and 8 bases, with 22 bases remaining between them. Germline CDR1 and CDR2: MNHNS and SASEGT.

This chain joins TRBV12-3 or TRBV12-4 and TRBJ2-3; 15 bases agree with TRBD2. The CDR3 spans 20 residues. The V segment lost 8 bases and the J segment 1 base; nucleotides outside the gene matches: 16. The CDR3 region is CASSPSGTSGGPERTDTQYF. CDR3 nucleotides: TGTGCCAGCTCACCATCCGGGACTAGCGGGGGGCCCGAACGCACAGATACGCAGTATTTT.

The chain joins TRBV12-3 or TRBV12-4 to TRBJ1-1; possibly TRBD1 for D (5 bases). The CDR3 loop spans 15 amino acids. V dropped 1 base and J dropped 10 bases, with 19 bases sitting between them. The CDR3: CASSLVSNLGLGAFF. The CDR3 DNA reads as TGTGCCAGCAGTTTAGTTTCGAATTTGGGGCTTGGAGCTTTCTTT.

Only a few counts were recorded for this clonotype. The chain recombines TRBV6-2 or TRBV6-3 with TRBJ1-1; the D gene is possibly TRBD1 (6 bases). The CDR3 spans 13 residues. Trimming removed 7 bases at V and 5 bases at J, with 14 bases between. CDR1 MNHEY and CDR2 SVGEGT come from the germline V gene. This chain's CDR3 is CASTDRTDTEAFF. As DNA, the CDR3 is TGTGCCAGCACCGACCGGACAGATACTGAAGCTTTCTTT.

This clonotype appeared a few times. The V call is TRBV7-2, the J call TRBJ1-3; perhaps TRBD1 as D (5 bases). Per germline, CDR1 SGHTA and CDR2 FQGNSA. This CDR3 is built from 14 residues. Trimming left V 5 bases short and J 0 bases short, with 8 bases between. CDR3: CASSADTSGNTIYF. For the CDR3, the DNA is TGTGCCAGCAGCGCGGACACCTCTGGAAACACCATATATTTT.

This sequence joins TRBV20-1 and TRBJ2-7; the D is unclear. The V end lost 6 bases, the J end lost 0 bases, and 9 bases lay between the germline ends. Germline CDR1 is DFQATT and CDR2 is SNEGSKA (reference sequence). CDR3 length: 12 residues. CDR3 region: CSAPLASYEQYF. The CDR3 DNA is TGCAGTGCCCCCCTCGCCTCCTACGAGCAGTACTTC.

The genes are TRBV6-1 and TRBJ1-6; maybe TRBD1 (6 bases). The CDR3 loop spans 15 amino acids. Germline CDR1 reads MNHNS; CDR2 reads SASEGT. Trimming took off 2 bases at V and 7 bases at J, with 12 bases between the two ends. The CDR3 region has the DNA TGTGCCAGCAGTGAAATGCAGGGGCTAAATTCACCCCTCCACTTT. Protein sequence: CASSEMQGLNSPLHF.

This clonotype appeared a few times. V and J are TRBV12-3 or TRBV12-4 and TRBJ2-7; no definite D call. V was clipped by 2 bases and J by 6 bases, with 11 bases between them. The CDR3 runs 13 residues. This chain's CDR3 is CASSLSFGSEQYF. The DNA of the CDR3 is TGTGCCAGCAGTTTATCTTTCGGCTCCGAGCAGTACTTC.

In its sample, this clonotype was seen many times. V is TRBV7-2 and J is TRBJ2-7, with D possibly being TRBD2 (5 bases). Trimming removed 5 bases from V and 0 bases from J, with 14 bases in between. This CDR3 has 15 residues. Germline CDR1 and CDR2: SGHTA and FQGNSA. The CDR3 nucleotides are TGTGCCAGCAGCGCCCAGAGCGGCAGCTCCTACGAGCAGTACTTC. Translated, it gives CASSAQSGSSYEQYF.

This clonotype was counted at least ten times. The CDR3 here is CASIYTSAADTQYF. The DNA of the CDR3 is TGTGCCAGCATATATACTAGCGCAGCAGATACGCAGTATTTT. V usage is TRBV6-1 and J usage is TRBJ2-3, with TRBD2 matching 7 bases. V was clipped by 7 bases and J by 4 bases; unmatched bases: 8. The length of the CDR3 is 14 residues. The germline gives CDR1 MNHNS, CDR2 SASEGT.

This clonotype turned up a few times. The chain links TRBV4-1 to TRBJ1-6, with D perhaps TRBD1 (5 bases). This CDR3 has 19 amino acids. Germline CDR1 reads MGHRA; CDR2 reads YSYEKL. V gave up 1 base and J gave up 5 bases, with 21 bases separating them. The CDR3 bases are TGCGCCAGCAGCCAAGGCTTCGGCAGACAGCCTGTAAATAATTCACCCCTCCACTTT. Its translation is CASSQGFGRQPVNNSPLHF.

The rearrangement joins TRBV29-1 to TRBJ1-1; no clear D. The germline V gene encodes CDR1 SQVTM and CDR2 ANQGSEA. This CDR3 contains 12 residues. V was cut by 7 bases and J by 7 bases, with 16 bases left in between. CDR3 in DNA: TGCAGCGGCGGTGTGGGGTTTCTTGAAGCTTTCTTT. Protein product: CSGGVGFLEAFF.

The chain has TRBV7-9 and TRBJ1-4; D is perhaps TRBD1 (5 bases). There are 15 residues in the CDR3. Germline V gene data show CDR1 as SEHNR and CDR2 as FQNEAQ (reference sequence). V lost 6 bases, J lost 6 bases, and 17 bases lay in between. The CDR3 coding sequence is TGTGCCAGCAGTCATTTACAGGCTGGGGATGAAAAACTGTTTTTT. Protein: CASSHLQAGDEKLFF. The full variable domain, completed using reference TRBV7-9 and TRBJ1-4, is DTGVSQNPRHKITKRGQNVTFRCDPISEHNRLYWYRQTLGQGPEFLTYFQNEAQLEKSRLLSDRFSAERPKGSFSTLEIQRTEQGDSAMYLCASSHLQAGDEKLFFGSGTQLSVL.

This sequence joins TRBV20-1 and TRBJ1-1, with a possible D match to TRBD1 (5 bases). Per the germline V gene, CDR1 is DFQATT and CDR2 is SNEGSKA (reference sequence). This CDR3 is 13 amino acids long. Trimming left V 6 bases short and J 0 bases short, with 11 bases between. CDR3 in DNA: TGCAGTGCGACAGACAGTTTGAACACTGAAGCTTTCTTT. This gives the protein CSATDSLNTEAFF.

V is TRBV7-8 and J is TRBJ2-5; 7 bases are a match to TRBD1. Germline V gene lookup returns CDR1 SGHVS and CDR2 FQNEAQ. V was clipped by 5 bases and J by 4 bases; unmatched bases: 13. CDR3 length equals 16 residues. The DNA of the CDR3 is TGTGCCAGCAGCACCAAGACAGGGAAGATCGGAGAGACCCAGTACTTC. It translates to CASSTKTGKIGETQYF.

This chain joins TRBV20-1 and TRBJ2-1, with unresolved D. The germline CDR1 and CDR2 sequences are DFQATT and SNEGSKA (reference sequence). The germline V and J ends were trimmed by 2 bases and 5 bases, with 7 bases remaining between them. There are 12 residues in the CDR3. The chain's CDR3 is CSARPGNNEQFF. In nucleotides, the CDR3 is TGCAGTGCTAGACCCGGAAACAATGAGCAGTTCTTC.

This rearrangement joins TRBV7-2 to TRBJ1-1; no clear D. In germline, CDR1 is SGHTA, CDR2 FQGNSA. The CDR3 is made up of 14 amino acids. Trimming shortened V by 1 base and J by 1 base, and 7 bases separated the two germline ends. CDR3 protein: CASSLDLRNTEAFF. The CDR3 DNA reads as TGTGCCAGCAGCTTAGACCTAAGGAACACTGAAGCTTTCTTT.